Presented here are 26 T cell receptor beta chains from one specimen sequenced in a study of technical replicates of blood from a handful of donors. TCRdb keeps only in-frame clones here, not all; method: immunoSEQ multiplex PCR. The sample lists some 57,000 clones; more than 95% were seen once. Input material: T cells isolated from PBMCs. Every receptor here comes from a human donor in good health.

The CDR3 region has the DNA TGTGCCAGCAGTGCGACCGCCGGGACAGGGGTTCAGCCCCAGCATTTT. Its protein is CASSATAGTGVQPQHF. The genes are TRBV6-1 and TRBJ1-5; 10 bases fit TRBD1. Trimming removed 4 bases from V and 6 bases from J; junction bases left unmatched: 9. The germline gives CDR1 MNHNS, CDR2 SASEGT. The CDR3 contains 16 residues.

The V gene is TRBV5-1, the J gene TRBJ2-3; TRBD2 matches at 14 bases. The ends lost 0 bases at V and 14 bases at J; junction bases unmatched: 11. The CDR3 runs 16 residues. Germline values: CDR1 SGHRS, CDR2 YFSETQ. This CDR3 reads CASSLAGGTSGSQRYF. CDR3 sequence (DNA): TGCGCCAGCAGCTTGGCCGGTGGGACTAGCGGGAGTCAGAGGTATTTT.

The V and J genes are TRBV6-6 and TRBJ2-7; D may be TRBD2 (5 bases). Germline CDR1 is MNHNY and CDR2 is SVGAGI (reference sequence). The CDR3 is made up of 13 amino acids. V lost 6 bases and J lost 3, with 12 bases in between. The CDR3 nucleotides are TGTGCCAGCAGAAGGTCAGAGGGCTACGAGCAGTACTTC. It yields the protein CASRRSEGYEQYF.

This clone was observed a handful of times. V and J are TRBV6-5 and TRBJ1-2; 8 bases align to TRBD1. The J segment lost 7 bases and the V segment lost 5 bases, leaving 9 bases of the junction unmatched. The germline CDR1 and CDR2 sequences are MNHEY and SVGAGI. The CDR3 spans 14 residues. The CDR3 nucleotides read TGTGCCAGCAGTCCGGACAGGGTCGATGCTGGCTACACCTTC. Translating it yields CASSPDRVDAGYTF.

This sequence joins TRBV2 and TRBJ1-5; D is perhaps TRBD1 (6 bases). Germline loops: CDR1 SNHLY, CDR2 FYNNEI. The V and J ends lost 6 bases and 1 base respectively, with 13 bases between them. CDR3 length: 15 amino acids. This CDR3 is CASRYGQRSNQPQHF. The CDR3 nucleotides are TGTGCCAGCAGATATGGACAGCGGAGCAATCAGCCCCAGCATTTT.

The chain couples TRBV15 to TRBJ1-2, with D perhaps TRBD1 (6 bases). The CDR3 sequence is 15 residues long. Germline V lookup: CDR1 LNHNV, CDR2 YYDKDF (reference sequence). Between the trimmed V and J ends, which lost 4 bases and 6 bases, there was a span of 18 bases. The CDR3 protein is CATSKPGQGANGYTF. The CDR3, as DNA: TGTGCCACCAGCAAACCGGGACAAGGCGCGAATGGCTACACCTTC.

The rearrangement links TRBV5-1 to TRBJ2-5; D call uncertain. Between the trimmed V and J ends, which lost 1 base and 1 base, there was a span of 2 bases. Looked up from germline, CDR1 is SGHRS and CDR2 is YFSETQ. The length of the CDR3 is 12 residues. CDR3 sequence reads: CASSLRQETQYF. The CDR3, as DNA: TGCGCCAGCAGCTTGCGCCAAGAGACCCAGTACTTC.

The chain combines TRBV28 with TRBJ1-5; D is unclear. Germline V gives CDR1 MDHEN, CDR2 SYDVKM. The CDR3 length is 12 residues. Trimming removed 5 bases from V and 7 bases from J, with 9 bases in between. The DNA for the CDR3 is TGTGCCAGCAGTCCGAGGGAGCAGCCCCAGCATTTT. This sequence encodes CASSPREQPQHF.

The gene calls are TRBV15 and TRBJ1-5, with D unresolved. In germline, CDR1 is LNHNV, CDR2 YYDKDF (reference sequence). The CDR3 contains 18 residues. The V and J ends lost 1 base and 6 bases respectively, with 22 bases between them. The CDR3 loop is CATSRAWRLHNQFQPQHF. DNA for the CDR3: TGTGCCACCAGCAGAGCGTGGAGGCTTCATAACCAATTTCAGCCCCAGCATTTT.

V is TRBV29-1 and J is TRBJ2-5; possible D gene TRBD1, 5 bases. The V end lost 6 bases, the J end lost 5 bases, and 16 bases lay between the germline ends. This CDR3 has 13 amino acids. Germline CDR1 is SQVTM and CDR2 is ANQGSEA. In nucleotides, the CDR3 is TGCAGCGTACAGAGCAGGGATCAGGAGACCCAGTACTTC. This codes for CSVQSRDQETQYF.

The chain couples TRBV28 to TRBJ1-5, with a possible D match to TRBD1 (5 bases). The CDR3 loop spans 15 amino acids. Germline V gene data show CDR1 as MDHEN and CDR2 as SYDVKM. V dropped 5 bases and J dropped 7 bases, with 18 bases sitting between them. The chain's CDR3 is CASSTRAEEGQPQHF. The DNA of the CDR3 is TGTGCCAGCAGTACCAGGGCCGAGGAGGGCCAGCCCCAGCATTTT.

This chain joins TRBV29-1 and TRBJ2-5, with 14 bases fitting TRBD2. CDR3 length: 16 residues. The V gene end was trimmed by 7 bases and the J gene end by 7 bases; junction bases not matched to a gene: 14. Germline V gene lookup returns CDR1 SQVTM and CDR2 ANQGSEA. Here the CDR3 DNA reads TGCAGCGCTACCGGGACTAGCGGGGGCGTCGGTGGGACCCAGTACTTC. Its translation is CSATGTSGGVGGTQYF.

The chain carries TRBV29-1 and TRBJ2-3; a possible D gene is TRBD2 (6 bases). CDR3 length equals 17 residues. CDR1 is SQVTM and CDR2 is ANQGSEA in the germline V gene. Trimming removed 3 bases from V and 5 bases from J, with 24 bases in between. The CDR3 loop is CSVDTPFLAAQGDTQYF. The CDR3 nucleotides read TGCAGCGTTGATACCCCTTTTTTAGCGGCACAAGGAGATACGCAGTATTTT.

The chain joins TRBV6-5 to TRBJ2-2; possible D gene TRBD1, 5 bases. In germline, CDR1 is MNHEY, CDR2 SVGAGI. The V gene lost 4 bases and the J gene lost 8 bases, with 14 bases spanning the gap. CDR3 length equals 14 residues. The CDR3 DNA is TGTGCCAGCAGTTTTACCAGGGTGGGGGGGGAGCTGTTTTTT. Its translation: CASSFTRVGGELFF.

The chain links TRBV28 to TRBJ2-1, with 8 nucleotides matching TRBD2. Trimming at V came to 0 bases and at J to 8 bases, leaving 6 bases not matched to a gene. CDR3 size: 15 residues. Germline V gene sequence: CDR1 MDHEN, CDR2 SYDVKM. The CDR3 nucleotides read TGTGCCAGCAGTTTATGGGCCGGGGGGGATTATGAGCAGTTCTTC. As protein: CASSLWAGGDYEQFF. The whole variable domain, remainder taken from reference TRBV28 and TRBJ2-1, is DVKVTQSSRYLVKRTGEKVFLECVQDMDHENMFWYRQDPGLGLRLIYFSYDVKMKEKGDIPEGYSVSREKKERFSLILESASTNQTSMYLCASSLWAGGDYEQFFGPGTRLTVL.

The gene calls are TRBV7-9 and TRBJ2-3, with D maybe TRBD2 (5 bases). Germline V gene data show CDR1 as SEHNR and CDR2 as FQNEAQ (reference sequence). V lost 3 bases to trimming and J lost 6 bases, with 10 bases between them. This CDR3 spans 13 amino acids. The CDR3 DNA follows: TGTGCCAGCAGCTTTCACGGCGGGGATACGCAGTATTTT. Residues: CASSFHGGDTQYF.

The chain has TRBV18 and TRBJ1-2, with 7 nucleotides matching TRBD1. The germline gives CDR1 KGHSH, CDR2 LQKENI. After removal of 3 bases from V and 4 bases from J, the junction contained 5 bases not matched to a gene. CDR3 length equals 14 residues. The CDR3 sequence is CASSPTQGIYGYTF. CDR3 bases: TGTGCCAGCTCACCTACACAGGGGATCTATGGCTACACCTTC.

The chain combines TRBV7-6 with TRBJ1-5; TRBD1 is a possible D gene (5 bases). Germline values: CDR1 SGHVS, CDR2 FNYEAQ. The CDR3 is made up of 14 amino acids. With 0 bases removed from V and 5 bases from J, the gap between germline ends came to 8 bases. The CDR3 sequence is CASSLARGDQPQHF. CDR3 in DNA: TGTGCCAGCAGCTTAGCTCGGGGGGATCAGCCCCAGCATTTT. Complete variable domain (other parts from reference TRBV7-6 and TRBJ1-5): GAGVSQSPRYKVTKRGQDVALRCDPISGHVSLYWYRQALGQGPEFLTYFNYEAQQDKSGLPNDRFSAERPEGSISTLTIQRTEQRDSAMYRCASSLARGDQPQHFGDGTRLSIL.

Comment on this clone: Likely a read error: the CDR3 ends without its conserved phenylalanine or tryptophan. The rearrangement links TRBV7-9 to TRBJ1-1, with 7 bases aligning to TRBD1. This CDR3 comprises 14 residues. CDR1 and CDR2 (germline): SEHNR, FQNEAQ (reference sequence). The V and J ends lost 1 base and 8 bases, in that order; junction bases with no gene match: 7. The CDR3 DNA sequence: TGTGCCAGCAGCTTAGGAGAGGGGGCCCAGGAAGCTTTCCTT. As protein: CASSLGEGAQEAFL.

The chain has TRBV6-1 and TRBJ1-4, with no clear D. Germline V gene lookup returns CDR1 MNHNS and CDR2 SASEGT. CDR3 length: 12 amino acids. Trimming cost V 8 bases and J 3 bases, with 7 bases left between them. The CDR3 DNA reads TGTGCCAGCGAACAGTCTAATGAAAAACTGTTTTTT. Translated, it gives CASEQSNEKLFF.

Notes on this clone: A read error is likely, as this CDR3 ends without the conserved phenylalanine or tryptophan. The DNA is omitted, as the CDR3 cannot be located on it reliably, and the CDR3 follows TCRdb's listing. The V and J genes are TRBV30 and TRBJ1-2. CDR1 GTSNPN and CDR2 SVGIG come from the germline V gene (reference sequence). A total of 11 residues make up the CDR3, ends included. The CDR3 loop is CAWRETVRRCG.

This sequence joins TRBV28 and TRBJ1-1; TRBD1 matches 7 bases. Germline lookup yields CDR1 MDHEN and CDR2 SYDVKM. Trimming at V came to 6 bases and at J to 0 bases, leaving 10 bases not matched to a gene. The CDR3 is 16 residues long. The CDR3 reads CASRVGQDGMNTEAFF. In DNA, the CDR3 is TGTGCCAGCAGGGTAGGACAGGATGGAATGAACACTGAAGCTTTCTTT.

V usage is TRBV18 and J usage is TRBJ1-1, with 7 bases aligning to TRBD1. The CDR3 contains 15 residues. V lost 6 bases to trimming and J lost 1 base; unmatched junction nucleotides: 8. CDR1 is KGHSH and CDR2 is LQKENI in the germline V gene. Written as DNA, the CDR3 is TGTGCCAGCTCCCCTGTGGGGACAGCGAACACTGAAGCTTTCTTT. Its protein product is CASSPVGTANTEAFF.

The chain uses TRBV21-1 and TRBJ1-2; TRBD1 reflects the table's D call only, with no check against the DNA. TRBV21-1 is assigned pseudogene status. The CDR3 is 13 amino acids. CDR3 bases: TGTGCCTGGGGTCGAGACAGCTCCGATGGCTACACCTTC. Translated: CAWGRDSSDGYTF.

The V call is TRBV7-6, the J call TRBJ2-7, with 11 bases that match TRBD1. Losses at the gene ends were 1 base for V and 0 bases for J; bases not matched to a gene: 8. The CDR3 is 18 residues long. Germline V gene lookup returns CDR1 SGHVS and CDR2 FNYEAQ. The CDR3 reads CASSLGTSGTGGSYEQYF. CDR3 DNA sequence: TGTGCCAGCAGCTTAGGCACTTCCGGGACAGGGGGCTCCTACGAGCAGTACTTC.

The chain links TRBV11-2 to TRBJ2-3; D may be TRBD2 (6 bases). CDR1 and CDR2 from the germline V gene are SGHAT and FQNNGV. The CDR3 is 18 amino acids. Trimming took 6 bases from V and 3 from J, leaving 25 bases between them. As DNA, the CDR3 is TGTGCCAGCAGAGGCCCCGTCGGAAAGGCTAGCGAGACAGATACGCAGTATTTT. Residues: CASRGPVGKASETDTQYF.